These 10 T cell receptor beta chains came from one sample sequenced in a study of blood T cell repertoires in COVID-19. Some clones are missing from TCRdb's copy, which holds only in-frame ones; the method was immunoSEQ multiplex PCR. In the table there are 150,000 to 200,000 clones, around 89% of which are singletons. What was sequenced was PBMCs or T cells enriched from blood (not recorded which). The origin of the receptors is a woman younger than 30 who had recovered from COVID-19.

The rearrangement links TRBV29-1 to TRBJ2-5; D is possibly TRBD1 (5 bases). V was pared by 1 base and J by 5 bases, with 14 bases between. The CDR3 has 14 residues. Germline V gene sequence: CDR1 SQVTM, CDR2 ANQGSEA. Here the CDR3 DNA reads TGCAGCGTTGAAGCAGCAGGGCTTGGTGAGACCCAGTACTTC. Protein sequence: CSVEAAGLGETQYF.

The CDR3 protein is CASSLAAGTGGQFF. The CDR3 DNA is TGTGCCAGCAGCTTAGCGGCGGGGACGGGGGGGCAGTTCTTC. V and J are TRBV7-8 and TRBJ2-1, with TRBD2 identical over 7 bases. V was clipped by 0 bases and J by 12 bases; unmatched bases: 8. The CDR3 contains 14 residues. From germline, CDR1 is SGHVS and CDR2 FQNEAQ.

CDR3 nucleotides: TGCGCCAGCAGCCAAGGGACAGGGGCCTATGGCTACACCTTC. It translates to CASSQGTGAYGYTF. The chain carries TRBV4-1 and TRBJ1-2, with 9 bases lining up with TRBD1. The trim removed 1 base at V and 4 bases at J, leaving 1 base unmatched. The germline gives CDR1 MGHRA, CDR2 YSYEKL. The CDR3 has 14 residues.

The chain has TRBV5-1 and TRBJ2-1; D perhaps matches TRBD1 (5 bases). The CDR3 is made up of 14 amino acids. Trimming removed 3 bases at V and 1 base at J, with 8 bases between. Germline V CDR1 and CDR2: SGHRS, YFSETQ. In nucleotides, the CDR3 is TGCGCCAGCAGCTCGGACATATCCTACAATGAGCAGTTCTTC. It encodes CASSSDISYNEQFF.

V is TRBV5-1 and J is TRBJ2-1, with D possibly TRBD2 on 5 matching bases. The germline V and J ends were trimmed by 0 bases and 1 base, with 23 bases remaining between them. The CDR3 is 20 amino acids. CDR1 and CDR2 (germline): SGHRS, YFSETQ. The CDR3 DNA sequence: TGCGCCAGCAGCTTGGTCCGGCTAGCCCCATTCGAGGGATCCTACAATGAGCAGTTCTTC. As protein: CASSLVRLAPFEGSYNEQFF.

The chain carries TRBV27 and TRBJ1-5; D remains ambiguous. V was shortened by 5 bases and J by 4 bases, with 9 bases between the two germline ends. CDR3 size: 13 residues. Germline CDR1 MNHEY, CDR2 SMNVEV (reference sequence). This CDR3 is CASSHLQNQPQHF. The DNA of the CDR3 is TGTGCCAGCAGTCACCTTCAGAATCAGCCCCAGCATTTT.

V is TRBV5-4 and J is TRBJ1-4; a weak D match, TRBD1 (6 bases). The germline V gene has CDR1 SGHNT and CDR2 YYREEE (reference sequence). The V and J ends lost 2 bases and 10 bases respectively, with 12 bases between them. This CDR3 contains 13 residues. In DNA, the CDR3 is TGTGCCAGCAGCTTACAGGGAGAAGGAAAACTGTTTTTT. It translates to CASSLQGEGKLFF.

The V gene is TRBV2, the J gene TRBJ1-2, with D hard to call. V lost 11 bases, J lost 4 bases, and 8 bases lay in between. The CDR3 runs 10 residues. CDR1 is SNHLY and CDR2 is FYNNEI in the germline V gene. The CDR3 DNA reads TGTGCCGTGGGAGGCTATGGCTACACCTTC. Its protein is CAVGGYGYTF.

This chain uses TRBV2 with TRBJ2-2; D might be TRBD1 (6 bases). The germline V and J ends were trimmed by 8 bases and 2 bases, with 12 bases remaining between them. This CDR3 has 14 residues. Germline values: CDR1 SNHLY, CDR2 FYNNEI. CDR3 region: CASCSQGNTGELFF. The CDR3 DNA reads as TGTGCCAGCTGCTCACAGGGAAACACCGGGGAGCTGTTTTTT.

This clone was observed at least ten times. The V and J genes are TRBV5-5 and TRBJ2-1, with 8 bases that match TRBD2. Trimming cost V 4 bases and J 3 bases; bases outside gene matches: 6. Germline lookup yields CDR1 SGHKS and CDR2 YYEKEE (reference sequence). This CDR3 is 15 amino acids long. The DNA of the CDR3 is TGTGCCAGCAGCCCACTAGCGGAAGACTACAATGAGCAGTTCTTC. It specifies CASSPLAEDYNEQFF.